The 3 T cell receptor beta chains listed next were all sequenced from one sample in a study of beta chain features in type 1 diabetes. Study results and limitations: Shorter TCRB CDR3s, moderately but significantly so, marked every one of the four CD4+ subsets in Type 1 diabetes patients.

Sequencing targeted expressed TCRB transcripts, as all isolated RNA had been reverse transcribed. Data came from immunoSEQ multiplex PCR; TCRdb stores just in-frame clones and leaves some out. The data contain 300,000 or so clones, around 9.7% of them singletons. What these receptors recognize is not known. Sequencing was performed on central memory CD4+ T cells from blood. These TCRs come from a man aged 30 to 45 with type 1 diabetes.

Many counts were recorded for this clone. The chain has TRBV6-1 and TRBJ1-5; 7 bases agree with TRBD1. This CDR3 spans 17 amino acids. Germline CDR1 and CDR2: MNHNS and SASEGT. Trimming at V came to 2 bases and at J to 6 bases, leaving 13 bases not matched to a gene. The CDR3 protein is CASSEQGQTPSRQPQHF. The CDR3 DNA follows: TGTGCCAGCAGTGAACAGGGACAGACACCTTCCCGTCAGCCCCAGCATTTT.

The chain couples TRBV27 to TRBJ2-1, with TRBD2 as a possible D gene (6 bases). The germline V and J ends were trimmed by 7 bases and 10 bases, with 29 bases remaining between them. The CDR3 runs 17 residues. CDR1 and CDR2 (germline): MNHEY, SMNVEV (reference sequence). The CDR3 sequence: CASILRLTSGRAGEQFF. CDR3 in DNA: TGTGCCAGCATCTTGCGCCTGACTAGTGGAAGGGCGGGGGAGCAGTTCTTC.

The V gene is TRBV10-1, the J gene TRBJ2-2; no clear D. Germline CDR1 is WNHNN and CDR2 is SYGVQD (reference sequence). The CDR3 sequence is 13 residues long. V lost 6 bases, J lost 0 bases, and 5 bases lay in between. The CDR3 DNA is TGCGCCAGCAGCTTCGCGAACACCGGGGAGCTGTTTTTT. Translated, it gives CASSFANTGELFF.